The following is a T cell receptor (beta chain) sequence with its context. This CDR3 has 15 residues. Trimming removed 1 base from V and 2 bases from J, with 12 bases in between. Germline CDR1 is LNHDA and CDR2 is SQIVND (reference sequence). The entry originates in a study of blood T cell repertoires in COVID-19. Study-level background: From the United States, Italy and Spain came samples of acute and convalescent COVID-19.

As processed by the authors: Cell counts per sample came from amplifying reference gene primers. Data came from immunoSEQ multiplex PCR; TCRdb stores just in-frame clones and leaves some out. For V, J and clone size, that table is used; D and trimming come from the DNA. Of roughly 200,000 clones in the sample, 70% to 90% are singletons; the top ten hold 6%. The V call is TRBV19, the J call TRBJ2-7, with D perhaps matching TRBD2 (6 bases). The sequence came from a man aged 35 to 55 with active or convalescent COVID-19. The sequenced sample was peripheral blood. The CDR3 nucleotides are TGTGCCAGTAGTATAGCCGGGGGATACACCTACGAGCAGTACTTC. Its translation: CASSIAGGYTYEQYF.